Given below is one T cell receptor (beta chain) in context. What this receptor recognizes is not known. The sample holds no much larger clone one base away, and base qualities are not on file. Within the sample, other DNA sequences also encode this same CDR3. The sample is drawn from a study of blood T cell repertoires in COVID-19 (dated by TCRdb to about 2020). Regarding the study in general: Samples from collaborators originated in the United States, Italy and Spain and spanned both the acute and convalescent phases of COVID-19. Where HLA class I and class II types were available, the types were taken from metadata supplied by the sample provider, not from assay-based typing. The dataset comprised deeply sampled blood TCRbeta repertoires from subjects exposed to, actively infected with, or recovered from COVID-19. The material from the prospective study consisted of cDNA or gDNA derived from T cells, B-cell-depleted T cells, or PBMCs. Nearly every sample came with metadata listing a de-identified subject ID, COVID-19 status, age in years and sex. The repertoires were released in a freely available public database intended as a resource for research on the immune response to SARS-CoV-2. The samples were drawn from two sources: the first 160 participants of the ongoing ImmuneRACE study, and over 950 subjects contributed by 6 global collaborators.

General study outcomes and caveats: Clinical and demographic metadata were provided uncurated, with the amount varying by source and participant.

In the prospective study, participants were about 18 to 90 years old, resided in 24 geographic areas of the United States, and were enrolled through a virtual design. In the prospective study, cohorts were assigned on the basis of participant-reported clinical history obtained from a screening survey and a study questionnaire. For ImmuneRACE Cohort 3, a participant was defined as recovered based on two consecutive negative NP/OP PCR tests, clearance by a healthcare professional, or resolution of symptoms. In the prospective study, whole blood, serum and a nasopharyngeal or oropharyngeal swab were collected from each participant by mobile phlebotomists. Additional blood draws and questionnaires over an approximately two-month period could optionally be provided by prospective study participants. Prospective study blood samples were shipped either frozen or at room temperature before DNA extraction.

TCRbeta CDR3 regions were amplified from genomic DNA using the immunoSEQ Assay, a bias-controlled multiplex PCR. As for the original processing: Within the assay, amplification of reference gene primers was used to estimate how many nucleated cells each sample contained. To quantify the absolute abundance of each unique TCRbeta CDR3 rearrangement, sequence reads were collapsed and filtered. For each sample, productive Simpson clonality was calculated as the square root of Simpson's diversity index over productive rearrangements. This is the immuneACCESS table as TCRdb keeps it, with only in-frame sequences that have V and J called. A part of the clones is gone; compared with another copy, unresolved V genes explain less than half, and the rest is unexplained. The DNA gave D and trimming, while V, J and clone size come from that table. Across this sample there are approximately 500,000 clones, with around 87% seen only once. Less than 2% of the sample belongs to the ten largest clones.

Sequenced: PBMCs or T cells enriched from blood (not recorded which). The receptor was isolated from a woman in her thirties or forties who had recovered from COVID-19.

The sequenced DNA is TGTGCCAGCTCACCATTACAGAATAATCAGCCCCAGCATTTT. The resulting protein is CASSPLQNNQPQHF. The chain links TRBV18 with TRBJ1-5, with no reliable assignment of the D segment. Trimming at the junction amounts to 2 bases on V and 4 bases on J, and the germline ends lie 9 bases apart. Measured from the cysteine to the phenylalanine, the CDR3 is 14 residues long. Just the 42-base CDR3 DNA is kept, in frame starting at base 1. Reading the germline V gene gives CDR1 KGHSH and CDR2 LQKENI.